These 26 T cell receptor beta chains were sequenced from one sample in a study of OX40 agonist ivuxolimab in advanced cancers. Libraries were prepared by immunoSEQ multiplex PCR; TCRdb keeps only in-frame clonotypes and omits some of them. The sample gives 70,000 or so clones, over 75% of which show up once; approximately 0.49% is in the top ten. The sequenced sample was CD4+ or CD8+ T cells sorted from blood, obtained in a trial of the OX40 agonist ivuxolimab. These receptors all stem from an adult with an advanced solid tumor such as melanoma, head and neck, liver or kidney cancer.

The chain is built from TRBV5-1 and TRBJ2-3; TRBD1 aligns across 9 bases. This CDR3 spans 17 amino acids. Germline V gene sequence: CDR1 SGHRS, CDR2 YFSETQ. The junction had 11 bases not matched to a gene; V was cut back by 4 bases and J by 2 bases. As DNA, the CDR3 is TGCGCCAGCAGCCCAATCTCGCGGGACAGGGCCACAGATACGCAGTATTTT. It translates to CASSPISRDRATDTQYF.

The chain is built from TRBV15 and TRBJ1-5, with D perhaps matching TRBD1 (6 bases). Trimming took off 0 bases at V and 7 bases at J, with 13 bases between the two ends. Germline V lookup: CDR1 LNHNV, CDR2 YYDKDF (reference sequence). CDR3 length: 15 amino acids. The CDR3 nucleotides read TGTGCCACCAGCAGAGATAACGGGGGGCAACAGCCCCAGCATTTT. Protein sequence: CATSRDNGGQQPQHF.

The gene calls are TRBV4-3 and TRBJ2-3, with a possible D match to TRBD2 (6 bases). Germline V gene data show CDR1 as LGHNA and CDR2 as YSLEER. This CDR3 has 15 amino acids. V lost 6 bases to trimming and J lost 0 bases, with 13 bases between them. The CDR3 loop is CASRLAIPSTDTQYF. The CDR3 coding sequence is TGCGCCAGCAGGCTAGCGATACCTAGCACAGATACGCAGTATTTT.

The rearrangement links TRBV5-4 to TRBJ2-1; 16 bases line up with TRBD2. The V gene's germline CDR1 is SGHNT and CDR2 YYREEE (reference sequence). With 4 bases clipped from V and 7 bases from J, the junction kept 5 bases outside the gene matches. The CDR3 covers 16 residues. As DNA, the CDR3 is TGTGCCAGCAGCCCGGGACTAGCGGGAGGGTGGAATGAGCAGTTCTTC. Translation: CASSPGLAGGWNEQFF.

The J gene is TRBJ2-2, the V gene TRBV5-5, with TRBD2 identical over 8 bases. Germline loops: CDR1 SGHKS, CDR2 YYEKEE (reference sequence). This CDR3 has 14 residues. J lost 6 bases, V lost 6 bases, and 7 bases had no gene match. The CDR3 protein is CASIVGRASGELFF. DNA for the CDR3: TGTGCCAGCATCGTCGGGAGGGCCTCCGGGGAGCTGTTTTTT.

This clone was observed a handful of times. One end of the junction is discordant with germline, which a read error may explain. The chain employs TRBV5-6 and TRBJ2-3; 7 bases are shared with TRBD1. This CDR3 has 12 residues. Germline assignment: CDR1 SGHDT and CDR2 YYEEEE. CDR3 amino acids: CASSLTGTAPHF. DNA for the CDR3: TGTGCCAGCAGCCTGACGGGGACAGCTCCGCATTTT.

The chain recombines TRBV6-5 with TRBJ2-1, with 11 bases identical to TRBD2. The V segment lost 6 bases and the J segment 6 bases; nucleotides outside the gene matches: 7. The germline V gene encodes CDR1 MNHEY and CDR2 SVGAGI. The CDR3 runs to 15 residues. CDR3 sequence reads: CASSLTGLAGNEQFF. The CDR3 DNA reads TGTGCCAGCAGCCTTACCGGACTAGCGGGCAATGAGCAGTTCTTC.

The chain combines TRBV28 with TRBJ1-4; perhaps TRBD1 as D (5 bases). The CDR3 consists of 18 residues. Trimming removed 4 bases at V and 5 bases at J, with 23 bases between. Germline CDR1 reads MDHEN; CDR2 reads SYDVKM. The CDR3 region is CASSSPLGGGRGNEKLFF. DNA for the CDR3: TGTGCCAGCAGTTCCCCTTTGGGGGGAGGCCGTGGGAATGAAAAACTGTTTTTT.

The CDR3 DNA is TGCGCCAGCAGCCAAGGAGGGGGCTCCCGTCTAGAGCAGTTCTTC. This gives the protein CASSQGGGSRLEQFF. The V call is TRBV4-3, the J call TRBJ2-1, with TRBD1 matching over 7 bases. This CDR3 has 15 amino acids. CDR1 and CDR2 from the germline V gene are LGHNA and YSLEER. The trim removed 1 base at V and 10 bases at J, leaving 10 bases unmatched.

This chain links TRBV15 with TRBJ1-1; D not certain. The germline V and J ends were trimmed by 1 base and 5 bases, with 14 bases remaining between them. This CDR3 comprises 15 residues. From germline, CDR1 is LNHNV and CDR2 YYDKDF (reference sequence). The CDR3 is CATSRGRGSRTEAFF. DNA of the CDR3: TGTGCCACCAGCAGAGGAAGAGGGAGTAGAACTGAAGCTTTCTTT.

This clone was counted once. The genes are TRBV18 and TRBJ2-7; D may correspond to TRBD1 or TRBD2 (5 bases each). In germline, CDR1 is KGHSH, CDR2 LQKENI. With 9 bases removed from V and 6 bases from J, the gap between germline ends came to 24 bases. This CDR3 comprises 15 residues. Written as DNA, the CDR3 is TGTGCCAGTTCCAGTTCCTTGGGACCGGAGGCCGAGCAGTACTTC. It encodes CASSSSLGPEAEQYF. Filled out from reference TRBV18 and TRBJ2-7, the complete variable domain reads NAGVMQNPRHLVRRRGQEARLRCSPMKGHSHVYWYRQLPEEGLKFMVYLQKENIIDESGMPKERFSAEFPKEGPSILRIQQVVRGDSAAYFCASSSSLGPEAEQYFGPGTRLTVT.

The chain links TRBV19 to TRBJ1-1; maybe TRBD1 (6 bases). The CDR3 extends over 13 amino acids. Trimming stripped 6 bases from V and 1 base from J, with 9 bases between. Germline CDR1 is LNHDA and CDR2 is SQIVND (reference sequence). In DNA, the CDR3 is TGTGCCAGTAGACAGGGCCCGAACACTGAAGCTTTCTTT. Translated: CASRQGPNTEAFF.

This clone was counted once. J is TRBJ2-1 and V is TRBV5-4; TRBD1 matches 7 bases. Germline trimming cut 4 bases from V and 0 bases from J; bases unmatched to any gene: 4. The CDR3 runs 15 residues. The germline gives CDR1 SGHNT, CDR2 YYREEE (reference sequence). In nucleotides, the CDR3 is TGTGCCAGCAGCACTAGGACAGGCTCCTACAATGAGCAGTTCTTC. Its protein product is CASSTRTGSYNEQFF.

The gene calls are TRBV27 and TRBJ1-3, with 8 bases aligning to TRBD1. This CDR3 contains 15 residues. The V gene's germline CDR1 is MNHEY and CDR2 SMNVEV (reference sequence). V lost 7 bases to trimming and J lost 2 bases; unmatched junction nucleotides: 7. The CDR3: CASKPEQGAGNTIYF. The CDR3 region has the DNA TGTGCCAGCAAACCCGAACAGGGGGCTGGAAACACCATATATTTT.

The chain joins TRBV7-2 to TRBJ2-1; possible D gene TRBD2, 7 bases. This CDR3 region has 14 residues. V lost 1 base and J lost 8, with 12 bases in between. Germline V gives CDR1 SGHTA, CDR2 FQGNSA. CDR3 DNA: TGTGCCAGCAGCTTAGTAGGGGGAGGGGATGAGCAGTTCTTC. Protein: CASSLVGGGDEQFF.

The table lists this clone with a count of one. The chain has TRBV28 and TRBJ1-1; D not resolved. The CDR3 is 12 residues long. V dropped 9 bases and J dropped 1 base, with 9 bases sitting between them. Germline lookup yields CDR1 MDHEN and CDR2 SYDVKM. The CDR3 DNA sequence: TGTGCCAGTATACGGCAGAACACTGAAGCTTTCTTT. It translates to CASIRQNTEAFF.

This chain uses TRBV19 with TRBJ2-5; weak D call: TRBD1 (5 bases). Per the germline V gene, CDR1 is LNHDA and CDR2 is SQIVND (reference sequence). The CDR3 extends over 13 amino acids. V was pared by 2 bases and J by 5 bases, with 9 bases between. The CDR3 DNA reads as TGTGCCAGTAGTATAAACCAGGGTGAGACCCAGTACTTC. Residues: CASSINQGETQYF.

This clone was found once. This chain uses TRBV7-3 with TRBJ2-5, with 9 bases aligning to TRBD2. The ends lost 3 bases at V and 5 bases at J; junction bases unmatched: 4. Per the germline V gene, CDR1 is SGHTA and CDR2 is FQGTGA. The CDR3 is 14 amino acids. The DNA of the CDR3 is TGTGCCAGCAGCTTTAGCGGGAGTAGTGAGACCCAGTACTTC. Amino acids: CASSFSGSSETQYF.

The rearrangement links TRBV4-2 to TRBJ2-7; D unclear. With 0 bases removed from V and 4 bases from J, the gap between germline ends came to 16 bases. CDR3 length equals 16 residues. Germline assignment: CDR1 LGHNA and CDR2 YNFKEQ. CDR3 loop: CASSQDRGDKRYEQYF. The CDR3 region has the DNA TGTGCCAGCAGCCAAGATCGTGGTGACAAGAGGTACGAGCAGTACTTC.

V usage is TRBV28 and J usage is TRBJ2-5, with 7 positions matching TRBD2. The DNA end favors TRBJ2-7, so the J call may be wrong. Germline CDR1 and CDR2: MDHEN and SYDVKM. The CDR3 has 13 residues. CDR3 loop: CASSLREGNEQYF. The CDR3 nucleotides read TGTGCCAGCAGTTTAAGGGAGGGGAACGAGCAGTACTTC.

The CDR3 sequence is CASRSGTAYGYTF. DNA of the CDR3: TGTGCCAGTAGATCCGGGACAGCCTATGGCTACACCTTC. The rearrangement links TRBV19 to TRBJ1-2; 7 bases are shared with TRBD1. Germline values: CDR1 LNHDA, CDR2 SQIVND (reference sequence). The CDR3 runs 13 residues. Losses at the gene ends were 6 bases for V and 4 bases for J; bases not matched to a gene: 5.

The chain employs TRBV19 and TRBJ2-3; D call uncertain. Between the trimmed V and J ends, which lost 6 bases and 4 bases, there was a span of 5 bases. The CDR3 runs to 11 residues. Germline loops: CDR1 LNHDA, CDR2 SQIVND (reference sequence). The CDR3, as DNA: TGTGCCAGTAGCTCCCCAGATACGCAGTATTTT. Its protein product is CASSSPDTQYF.

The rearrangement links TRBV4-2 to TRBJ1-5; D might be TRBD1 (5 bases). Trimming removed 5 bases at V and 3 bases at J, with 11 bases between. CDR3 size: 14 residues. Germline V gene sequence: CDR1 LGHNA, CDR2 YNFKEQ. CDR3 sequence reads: CASSLGGANQPQHF. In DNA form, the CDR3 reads TGTGCCAGCAGCTTGGGCGGGGCCAATCAGCCCCAGCATTTT.

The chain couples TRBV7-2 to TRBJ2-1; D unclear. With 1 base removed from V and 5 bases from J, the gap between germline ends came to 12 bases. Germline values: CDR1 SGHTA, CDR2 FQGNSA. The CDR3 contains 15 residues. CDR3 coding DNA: TGTGCCAGCAGCTTAGAGGGCTTGCGCGACAATGAGCAGTTCTTC. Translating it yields CASSLEGLRDNEQFF.

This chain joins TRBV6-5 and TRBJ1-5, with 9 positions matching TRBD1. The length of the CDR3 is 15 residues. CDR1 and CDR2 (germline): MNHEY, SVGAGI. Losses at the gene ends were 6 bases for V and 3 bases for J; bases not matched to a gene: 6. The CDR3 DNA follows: TGTGCCAGCAGGGCTGACAGGGGGTACAATCAGCCCCAGCATTTT. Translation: CASRADRGYNQPQHF.

This CDR3 is CASSHLETSGSATSYEQYF. CDR3 bases: TGTGCCAGCAGCCATCTCGAGACTAGCGGGAGCGCTACGTCCTACGAGCAGTACTTC. The chain employs TRBV4-2 and TRBJ2-7; 12 bases agree with TRBD2. CDR3 length equals 19 residues. The J segment lost 1 base and the V segment lost 3 bases, leaving 13 bases of the junction unmatched. The germline gives CDR1 LGHNA, CDR2 YNFKEQ.